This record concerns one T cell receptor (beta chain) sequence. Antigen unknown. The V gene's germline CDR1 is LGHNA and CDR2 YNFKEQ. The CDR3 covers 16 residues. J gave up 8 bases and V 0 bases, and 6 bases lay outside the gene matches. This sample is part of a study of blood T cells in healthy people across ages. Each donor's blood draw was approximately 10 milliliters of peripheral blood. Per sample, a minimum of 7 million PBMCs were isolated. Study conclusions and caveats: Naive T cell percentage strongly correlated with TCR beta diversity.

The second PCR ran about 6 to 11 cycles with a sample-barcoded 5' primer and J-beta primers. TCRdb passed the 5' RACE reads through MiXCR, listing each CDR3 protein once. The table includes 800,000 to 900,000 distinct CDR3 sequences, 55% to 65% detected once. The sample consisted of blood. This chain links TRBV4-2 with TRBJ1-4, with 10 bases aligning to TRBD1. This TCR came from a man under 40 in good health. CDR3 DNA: TGTGCCAGCAGCCAAGATCAGGGACAGGGGAGGGAAAAACTGTTTTTT. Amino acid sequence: CASSQDQGQGREKLFF.